This T cell receptor beta chain was recorded in a study of beta chain features in type 1 diabetes. Study conclusions and caveats: Among patients with Type 1 diabetes, TCRB CDR3s were moderately but significantly shorter in every one of the four CD4+ subsets. Shorter templates might be favored by PCR, equally in patients and controls.

The sequenced template was cDNA made from the entire isolated RNA. Libraries were prepared by immunoSEQ multiplex PCR; TCRdb keeps only in-frame clonotypes and omits some of them. The sample has about 44,000 clones, just over 50% seen once. Trimming removed 4 bases from V and 7 bases from J, with 10 bases in between. CDR3 length: 12 amino acids. Germline assignment: CDR1 SEHNR and CDR2 FQNEAQ (reference sequence). This clone was counted a few times. Its antigen is unknown. This clonotype originated in a woman under 30 in good health. The sample taken for sequencing was Tregs from blood. V and J are TRBV7-9 and TRBJ1-1; D not certain. Here the CDR3 reads CASSSGGLEAFF. CDR3 nucleotide sequence: TGTGCCAGCAGCTCCGGTGGACTTGAAGCTTTCTTT.